These 25 T cell receptor beta chains originate from one sample sequenced in a study of cytomegalovirus exposure and HLA in healthy donors. Here immunoSEQ multiplex PCR was the method, and the copy in TCRdb shows in-frame clones only, minus some. The sample holds 150,000 to 160,000 clones, around nine tenths seen once. The sequenced sample was PBMCs. Receptors were obtained from a man younger than 35 in good health and CMV-seropositive.

The chain combines TRBV10-2 with TRBJ1-5; TRBD1 matches 9 bases. From germline, CDR1 is WSHSY and CDR2 SAAADI. Trimming removed 6 bases from V and 7 bases from J; junction bases left unmatched: 13. CDR3 length: 16 residues. CDR3 region: CASSALAGQGGQPQHF. The DNA of the CDR3 is TGCGCCAGCAGCGCCCTTGCGGGACAGGGAGGCCAGCCCCAGCATTTT.

This CDR3 is CASRGGRGRSDEQYF. The CDR3 DNA follows: TGTGCCAGTAGGGGCGGGAGGGGACGTTCGGACGAGCAGTACTTC. The chain is built from TRBV19 and TRBJ2-7; 9 nucleotides agree with TRBD2. The germline CDR1 and CDR2 sequences are LNHDA and SQIVND (reference sequence). V shed 6 bases, J shed 5 bases, and the junction held 11 bases outside the gene matches. The length of the CDR3 is 15 residues.

This chain connects TRBV9 to TRBJ1-4; no firm D call. This CDR3 is built from 15 residues. The V end was cut by 2 bases, the J end by 2 bases, with 10 bases between. Per the germline V gene, CDR1 is SGDLS and CDR2 is YYNGEE. CDR3 in amino acids: CASSVTIGTNEKLFF. The CDR3 DNA follows: TGTGCCAGCAGCGTGACTATTGGGACTAATGAAAAACTGTTTTTT.

The V gene is TRBV7-9, the J gene TRBJ1-3; D is possibly TRBD1 (6 bases). The CDR3 spans 12 residues. The germline V and J ends were trimmed by 5 bases and 14 bases, with 16 bases remaining between them. Per the germline V gene, CDR1 is SEHNR and CDR2 is FQNEAQ (reference sequence). Here the CDR3 reads CASSGTLLSLYF. Here the CDR3 DNA reads TGTGCCAGCAGCGGGACACTCCTTTCGCTATATTTT. The whole variable domain, remainder taken from reference TRBV7-9 and TRBJ1-3, is DTGVSQNPRHKITKRGQNVTFRCDPISEHNRLYWYRQTLGQGPEFLTYFQNEAQLEKSRLLSDRFSAERPKGSFSTLEIQRTEQGDSAMYLCASSGTLLSLYFGEGSWLTVV.

The J gene is TRBJ1-4, the V gene TRBV9, with 9 bases identical to TRBD1. V lost 3 bases to trimming and J lost 3 bases; unmatched junction nucleotides: 3. CDR1 and CDR2 (germline): SGDLS, YYNGEE. This CDR3 spans 15 amino acids. The CDR3 is CASSATGGPNEKLFF. CDR3 in DNA: TGTGCCAGCAGCGCGACAGGGGGGCCTAATGAAAAACTGTTTTTT.

The chain recombines TRBV1 with TRBJ2-1; the table names TRBD1, a call not compared with the DNA. TRBV1 is a listed pseudogene. The CDR3 is 15 residues long. For the CDR3, the DNA is TGCACCAGCAGCCACCGGGACAAGTCCTACAATGAGCAGTTCTTC. Encoded protein: CTSSHRDKSYNEQFF.

This rearrangement joins TRBV19 to TRBJ2-7; TRBD2 agrees at 8 bases. The CDR3 is 13 residues long. The junction had 6 bases not matched to a gene; V was cut back by 5 bases and J by 6 bases. Germline CDR1 LNHDA, CDR2 SQIVND (reference sequence). Here the CDR3 DNA reads TGTGCCAGTAGTGAGGCCGGGGGGGGCGAGCAGTACTTC. It is translated as CASSEAGGGEQYF.

The V and J genes are TRBV7-9 and TRBJ2-1; D might be TRBD1 (7 bases). V was pared by 2 bases and J by 5 bases, with 16 bases between. This CDR3 comprises 16 residues. From germline, CDR1 is SEHNR and CDR2 FQNEAQ (reference sequence). The CDR3 sequence is CASSLRGQGGNNEQFF. The CDR3 DNA follows: TGTGCCAGCAGCTTACGAGGGCAGGGGGGAAACAATGAGCAGTTCTTC.

The rearrangement uses TRBV6-1 and TRBJ1-2; possibly TRBD1 for D (5 bases). CDR1 is MNHNS and CDR2 is SASEGT in the germline V gene. This CDR3 comprises 14 residues. The V gene lost 2 bases and the J gene lost 4 bases, with 11 bases spanning the gap. Here the CDR3 DNA reads TGTGCCAGCAGTGAAAGCAGGGAAATCTATGGCTACACCTTC. Its translation is CASSESREIYGYTF.

The CDR3 loop reads CASRDWTGRPNEQYF. The CDR3, as DNA: TGTGCCAGCAGGGATTGGACAGGTCGCCCGAACGAGCAGTACTTC. The chain links TRBV11-2 to TRBJ2-7; 7 positions agree with TRBD1. After removal of 6 bases from V and 5 bases from J, the junction contained 13 bases not matched to a gene. The V gene's germline CDR1 is SGHAT and CDR2 FQNNGV. The CDR3 consists of 15 residues.

This rearrangement joins TRBV30 to TRBJ2-2, with 7 bases lining up with TRBD1. V gave up 5 bases and J gave up 2 bases; unmatched junction bases: 5. The CDR3 is 14 amino acids. Germline lookup yields CDR1 GTSNPN and CDR2 SVGIG (reference sequence). CDR3 nucleotides: TGTGCCTGGGAGACAGGGCTTAACACCGGGGAGCTGTTTTTT. Protein: CAWETGLNTGELFF.

As regards this clone: It is unclear where the CDR3 begins or ends on the DNA, so no DNA is shown, and the CDR3 is as TCRdb lists it. The chain carries TRBV16 and TRBJ2-2; TRBD2 is taken as the D call from the table, unchecked against the DNA. The CDR3 spans 14 amino acids, including both terminal residues. Germline assignment: CDR1 KGHSY and CDR2 FQNENV. CDR3: CASSLKRRAGELFF.

This CDR3 is CASSPQKGVNEQFF. CDR3 nucleotide sequence: TGTGCCAGCTCACCCCAAAAAGGAGTTAATGAGCAGTTCTTC. The chain has TRBV18 and TRBJ2-1; D is undetermined. Germline CDR1 is KGHSH and CDR2 is LQKENI. The CDR3 is 14 residues long. V lost 3 bases, J lost 7 bases, and 13 bases lay in between. Based on the CDR3 plus reference TRBV18 and TRBJ2-1, the full variable domain is NAGVMQNPRHLVRRRGQEARLRCSPMKGHSHVYWYRQLPEEGLKFMVYLQKENIIDESGMPKERFSAEFPKEGPSILRIQQVVRGDSAAYFCASSPQKGVNEQFFGPGTRLTVL.

The chain recombines TRBV21-1 with TRBJ1-2; TRBD1 reflects the table's D call only, with no check against the DNA. TRBV21-1 is tagged as a pseudogene. The CDR3 spans 15 residues. CDR3 sequence reads: CASSWDRGCLWGYTF. CDR3 in DNA: TGTGCCAGCAGCTGGGACAGGGGGTGCTTGTGGGGCTACACCTTC.

The sample holds one count of this clone. The chain recombines TRBV7-2 with TRBJ2-1, with TRBD1 as a possible D gene (6 bases). This CDR3 has 13 amino acids. Trimming pared 3 bases from V and 11 bases from J, leaving 14 bases between. Germline CDR1 and CDR2: SGHTA and FQGNSA. Here the CDR3 DNA reads TGTGCCAGCAGCTTGGGGGCGGCTAACAAGCAGTTCTTC. It yields the protein CASSLGAANKQFF.

This sequence joins TRBV7-2 and TRBJ1-2; D may be TRBD1 (5 bases). Trimming took 1 base from V and 0 from J, leaving 9 bases between them. CDR3 length: 15 residues. CDR1 and CDR2 (germline): SGHTA, FQGNSA. DNA of the CDR3: TGTGCCAGCAGCTTAGGACAGTCCCCTAACTATGGCTACACCTTC. Its translation: CASSLGQSPNYGYTF.

With regard to this clone: This sample also contains other DNA sequences that code for the same CDR3. This rearrangement joins TRBV7-3 to TRBJ1-1, with a weak D call TRBD1 (5 bases). Germline V lookup: CDR1 SGHTA, CDR2 FQGTGA. The CDR3 extends over 13 amino acids. V lost 2 bases and J lost 1, with 5 bases in between. As DNA, the CDR3 is TGTGCCAGCAGCTTAGGACAGAACACTGAAGCTTTCTTT. Its protein is CASSLGQNTEAFF.

This clone was seen just once. The rearrangement links TRBV19 to TRBJ2-1; 13 bases fit TRBD2. With V trimmed by 1 base and J by 2 bases, 8 bases remained unmatched. The CDR3 covers 19 residues. Germline CDR1 is LNHDA and CDR2 is SQIVND (reference sequence). CDR3 nucleotides: TGTGCCAGTAGTATAGCTGGACTAGCGGGGGCCGCGACCTACAATGAGCAGTTCTTC. Amino acid sequence: CASSIAGLAGAATYNEQFF.

This rearrangement joins TRBV9 to TRBJ2-7; 10 bases agree with TRBD1. This CDR3 has 15 residues. The germline V gene encodes CDR1 SGDLS and CDR2 YYNGEE. V shed 0 bases and J 4 bases; nucleotides not matched to a gene: 4. The CDR3 spells CASSVALDRGYEQYF. The CDR3 coding sequence is TGTGCCAGCAGCGTAGCACTGGACAGGGGGTACGAGCAGTACTTC.

This sequence joins TRBV11-3 and TRBJ2-1, with 7 nucleotides matching TRBD1. The CDR3 is 12 amino acids. Per the germline V gene, CDR1 is SGHNT and CDR2 is YENEEA. With V trimmed by 4 bases and J by 15 bases, 9 bases remained unmatched. CDR3 loop: CASSSRQGGTFF. DNA for the CDR3: TGTGCCAGCAGCTCACGACAGGGTGGGACGTTCTTC.

This chain joins TRBV7-2 and TRBJ2-3, with a possible D match to TRBD2 (7 bases). CDR1 is SGHTA, CDR2 FQGNSA, per germline. This CDR3 has 16 residues. Trimming pared 5 bases from V and 1 base from J, leaving 16 bases between. Here the CDR3 reads CASSSGTNLGTDTQYF. CDR3 coding DNA: TGTGCCAGCAGCAGCGGGACAAATCTCGGCACAGATACGCAGTATTTT.

The rearrangement uses TRBV6-5 and TRBJ2-7; weak D call: TRBD1 (5 bases). V gave up 6 bases and J gave up 6 bases, with 18 bases separating them. The CDR3 covers 14 residues. CDR1 and CDR2 (germline): MNHEY, SVGAGI. CDR3: CASRFRVSSFEQYF. CDR3 DNA sequence: TGTGCCAGCAGATTCAGGGTATCTTCGTTCGAGCAGTACTTC.

This clone was observed a few times. The chain couples TRBV19 to TRBJ2-4, with D unclear. This CDR3 is 12 amino acids long. Trimming took off 7 bases at V and 5 bases at J, with 9 bases between the two ends. Germline CDR1 and CDR2: LNHDA and SQIVND (reference sequence). The CDR3 DNA sequence: TGTGCCAGTATGAGCCAGGAAAACATTCAGTACTTC. It translates to CASMSQENIQYF. Full variable domain (outside the CDR3, taken from reference TRBV19 and TRBJ2-4): DGGITQSPKYLFRKEGQNVTLSCEQNLNHDAMYWYRQDPGQGLRLIYYSQIVNDFQKGDIAEGYSVSREKKESFPLTVTSAQKNPTAFYLCASMSQENIQYFGAGTRLSVL.

This clone was observed a single time. The rearrangement joins TRBV7-8 to TRBJ2-7; 9 bases are a match to TRBD1. The CDR3 is 15 amino acids. Unmatched junction bases numbered 4, after V lost 1 base and J lost 3 bases. Germline CDR1 and CDR2: SGHVS and FQNEAQ. The CDR3 DNA reads as TGTGCCAGCAGCTTAGGGGGACAGGGCAGCTACGAGCAGTACTTC. It specifies CASSLGGQGSYEQYF.

V gene TRBV29-1 combines with J gene TRBJ2-7; 9 bases align to TRBD2. The germline V gene encodes CDR1 SQVTM and CDR2 ANQGSEA. CDR3 length: 13 amino acids. With V trimmed by 5 bases and J by 0 bases, 2 bases remained unmatched. In DNA form, the CDR3 reads TGCAGCGTTCGCGGGGGGGACTCCTACGAGCAGTACTTC. Protein: CSVRGGDSYEQYF.